These 12 T cell receptor beta chains share one sample of origin, sequenced in a study of OX40 agonist ivuxolimab in advanced cancers. The protocol was immunoSEQ multiplex PCR, while the TCRdb copy is restricted to in-frame clones and leaves out a portion. The repertoire consists of around 67,000 clones, with roughly 80% occurring once and the leading ten covering less than 3%. This specimen consisted of CD4+ or CD8+ T cells sorted from blood, obtained in a trial of the OX40 agonist ivuxolimab. Receptors were obtained from an adult with an advanced solid tumor such as melanoma, head and neck, liver or kidney cancer.

This clone was counted a single time. The CDR3 is CASTRTGGFGYGYTF. Here the CDR3 DNA reads TGTGCCAGCACTCGGACAGGGGGATTCGGCTATGGCTACACCTTC. The rearrangement links TRBV6-1 to TRBJ1-2, with TRBD1 identical over 10 bases. This CDR3 is 15 amino acids long. Looked up from germline, CDR1 is MNHNS and CDR2 is SASEGT. With 7 bases clipped from V and 4 bases from J, the junction kept 9 bases outside the gene matches.

The chain is built from TRBV6-5 and TRBJ2-7; D may match TRBD1 or TRBD2 (5 bases each). Germline V lookup: CDR1 MNHEY, CDR2 SVGAGI. The CDR3 runs 13 residues. Trimming removed 7 bases from V and 1 base from J, with 11 bases in between. As DNA, the CDR3 is TGTGCCAGCAAGATGGGACCTTCCTACGAGCAGTACTTC. The encoded protein is CASKMGPSYEQYF.

J is TRBJ2-3 and V is TRBV7-3, with a weak D call TRBD1 (7 bases). This CDR3 contains 16 residues. The V and J ends lost 1 base and 2 bases respectively, with 13 bases between them. CDR1 and CDR2 (germline): SGHTA, FQGTGA. CDR3 region: CASSLMQGGNTDTQYF. CDR3 coding DNA: TGTGCCAGCAGCTTAATGCAGGGGGGTAACACAGATACGCAGTATTTT.

The chain couples TRBV7-2 to TRBJ2-2, with 7 bases fitting TRBD1. The germline CDR1 and CDR2 sequences are SGHTA and FQGNSA. Trimming took 1 base from V and 5 from J; bases not matched to a gene: 4. The CDR3 consists of 15 residues. CDR3 nucleotides: TGTGCCAGCAGCTTAGAGACAGGGAGAACCGGGGAGCTGTTTTTT. It encodes CASSLETGRTGELFF.

The chain joins TRBV9 to TRBJ1-1, with no clear D. Germline CDR1 SGDLS, CDR2 YYNGEE. Between the trimmed V and J ends, which lost 0 bases and 2 bases, there was a span of 8 bases. CDR3 length: 14 residues. CDR3 amino acids: CASSVVGSNTEAFF. The CDR3 DNA reads as TGTGCCAGCAGCGTAGTGGGGAGTAACACTGAAGCTTTCTTT.

The V call is TRBV4-1, the J call TRBJ1-1; the match to TRBD1 covers 9 bases. CDR3 length equals 16 residues. The V segment lost 4 bases and the J segment 0 bases; nucleotides outside the gene matches: 6. Germline V gives CDR1 MGHRA, CDR2 YSYEKL. The CDR3 nucleotides are TGCGCCAGCAGCCTCTATGGACAGGGGCTGAACACTGAAGCTTTCTTT. This encodes CASSLYGQGLNTEAFF.

The rearrangement joins TRBV10-3 to TRBJ1-5, with D maybe TRBD1 (5 bases). Germline lookup yields CDR1 ENHRY and CDR2 SYGVKD. The V and J ends lost 4 bases and 5 bases respectively, with 12 bases between them. CDR3 length equals 14 residues. The CDR3: CAISVGVEDQPQHF. CDR3 DNA: TGTGCCATCAGTGTAGGGGTGGAGGATCAGCCCCAGCATTTT.

CDR3 protein: CSVRGTSLGTDTQYF. The CDR3 DNA follows: TGCAGCGTCAGGGGGACTAGTTTAGGAACAGATACGCAGTATTTT. The chain links TRBV29-1 to TRBJ2-3, with a possible D match to TRBD2 (8 bases). Germline loops: CDR1 SQVTM, CDR2 ANQGSEA. Trimming removed 6 bases at V and 3 bases at J, with 19 bases between. The CDR3 sequence is 15 residues long.

The chain has TRBV6-4 and TRBJ2-2; D is unresolved. Trimming left V 6 bases short and J 1 base short, with 9 bases between. Looked up from germline, CDR1 is MRHNA and CDR2 is SNTAGT. This CDR3 region has 14 residues. The CDR3 bases are TGTGCCAGCAGACGGACCCTGAACACCGGGGAGCTGTTTTTT. It is translated as CASRRTLNTGELFF.

This chain joins TRBV19 and TRBJ1-3; D unclear. The CDR3 extends over 14 amino acids. The V and J ends lost 3 bases and 4 bases respectively, with 10 bases between them. Germline loops: CDR1 LNHDA, CDR2 SQIVND (reference sequence). The CDR3 spells CASSMRENGNTIYF. The CDR3 bases are TGTGCCAGTAGTATGAGAGAGAACGGAAACACCATATATTTT. The variable domain in full, completed from reference TRBV19 and TRBJ1-3, reads DGGITQSPKYLFRKEGQNVTLSCEQNLNHDAMYWYRQDPGQGLRLIYYSQIVNDFQKGDIAEGYSVSREKKESFPLTVTSAQKNPTAFYLCASSMRENGNTIYFGEGSWLTVV.

The V and J genes are TRBV11-2 and TRBJ1-6; a weak D match, TRBD1 (5 bases). The CDR3 extends over 18 amino acids. V was trimmed by 0 bases and J by 0 bases, leaving 12 bases between them. CDR1 is SGHAT and CDR2 is FQNNGV in the germline V gene. For the CDR3, the DNA is TGTGCCAGCAGCTTAGAGTGGGGGGAAGGCTCCTATAATTCACCCCTCCACTTT. It translates to CASSLEWGEGSYNSPLHF.

The chain is built from TRBV6-5 and TRBJ1-5; 7 positions agree with TRBD1. The CDR3 length is 15 residues. Germline V lookup: CDR1 MNHEY, CDR2 SVGAGI. The J segment lost 4 bases and the V segment lost 7 bases, leaving 10 bases of the junction unmatched. The CDR3 bases are TGTGCCAGCAAGGGGGCAGGTGGAAAGAATCAGCCCCAGCATTTT. Translated, it gives CASKGAGGKNQPQHF.